The 32 T cell receptor beta chains in this list originate from one sample, sequenced in a study of blood T cell repertoires in COVID-19. Assay used: immunoSEQ multiplex PCR; TCRdb lists only in-frame clones, some missing. The sample lists some 65,000 clones, approximately 86% occurring once. The material sequenced was peripheral blood. The source is a man in his forties or fifties with COVID-19, enrolled during active disease.

The V and J genes are TRBV7-2 and TRBJ2-5; 13 nucleotides match TRBD2. From germline, CDR1 is SGHTA and CDR2 FQGNSA. There are 18 residues in the CDR3. V shed 1 base, J shed 5 bases, and the junction held 10 bases outside the gene matches. In DNA, the CDR3 is TGTGCCAGCAGCTTAGTGACTAGCGGGGGGCAAAGGGATGAGACCCAGTACTTC. Protein product: CASSLVTSGGQRDETQYF.

The J gene is TRBJ1-4, the V gene TRBV3-1 (or the pseudogene TRBV3-2); a possible D gene is TRBD1 (6 bases). Germline CDR1 is LGHDT and CDR2 is YNNKEL (reference sequence). The CDR3 contains 14 residues. V was shortened by 4 bases and J by 2 bases, with 8 bases between the two germline ends. The CDR3 DNA reads TGTGCCAGCAGCCGACAGGTTACTAATGAAAAACTGTTTTTT. It specifies CASSRQVTNEKLFF.

This clone showed up just a few times. The chain has TRBV4-2 and TRBJ1-1; 7 bases agree with TRBD1. Germline CDR1 LGHNA, CDR2 YNFKEQ. The CDR3 has 13 residues. Germline trimming cut 4 bases from V and 3 bases from J; bases unmatched to any gene: 2. Written as DNA, the CDR3 is TGTGCCAGCAGCCCCGACAGGGACACTGAAGCTTTCTTT. Translation: CASSPDRDTEAFF.

This chain uses TRBV9 with TRBJ2-1; the D is unclear. This CDR3 has 13 residues. Trimming cost V 0 bases and J 7 bases, with 8 bases left between them. Germline assignment: CDR1 SGDLS and CDR2 YYNGEE. CDR3 nucleotide sequence: TGTGCCAGCAGCGTAGGACTCAAGAATGAGCAGTTCTTC. Protein sequence: CASSVGLKNEQFF.

The chain couples TRBV5-1 to TRBJ2-1; TRBD2 agrees at 7 bases. Germline V CDR1 and CDR2: SGHRS, YFSETQ. The V gene end was trimmed by 3 bases and the J gene end by 7 bases; junction bases not matched to a gene: 7. The CDR3 has 14 residues. The CDR3 bases are TGCGCCAGCAGCTGGGGCGGGGAGGGTAATGAGCAGTTCTTC. Translated: CASSWGGEGNEQFF.

The chain links TRBV19 to TRBJ1-6; D is perhaps TRBD1 (5 bases). V was shortened by 9 bases and J by 4 bases, with 13 bases between the two germline ends. Germline CDR1 LNHDA, CDR2 SQIVND (reference sequence). The CDR3 totals 14 residues. CDR3 sequence reads: CASAWGDYNSPLHF. CDR3 bases: TGTGCCAGCGCCTGGGGGGATTATAATTCACCCCTCCACTTT.

The chain uses TRBV5-1 and TRBJ1-3; possibly TRBD1 for D (5 bases). This CDR3 has 16 residues. The V gene's germline CDR1 is SGHRS and CDR2 YFSETQ. Trimming stripped 4 bases from V and 3 bases from J, with 17 bases between. CDR3 sequence (DNA): TGCGCCAGCAGCCCGCAACCGGGGCGGGATGGAAACACCATATATTTT. Amino acids: CASSPQPGRDGNTIYF.

The chain links TRBV4-2 to TRBJ2-5; 14 bases are shared with TRBD2. After removal of 4 bases from V and 4 bases from J, the junction contained 11 bases not matched to a gene. The CDR3 contains 18 residues. Per germline, CDR1 LGHNA and CDR2 YNFKEQ. CDR3 nucleotides: TGTGCCAGCAGCCGGGAATCCGGACTAGCGGGGGGAGGAGAGACCCAGTACTTC. The encoded protein is CASSRESGLAGGGETQYF.

The rearrangement links TRBV19 to TRBJ2-7, with TRBD1 matching 7 bases. Germline assignment: CDR1 LNHDA and CDR2 SQIVND (reference sequence). J gave up 2 bases and V 4 bases, and 2 bases lay outside the gene matches. This CDR3 region has 13 residues. DNA for the CDR3: TGTGCCAGTAGTACTCAGGGGGCCTACGAGCAGTACTTC. Its translation: CASSTQGAYEQYF.

This chain joins TRBV10-3 and TRBJ2-5, with 8 bases fitting TRBD2. The CDR3 covers 13 residues. The V gene's germline CDR1 is ENHRY and CDR2 SYGVKD. J gave up 3 bases and V 6 bases, and 3 bases lay outside the gene matches. The CDR3 nucleotides are TGTGCCATCAGAAAGACTAGCGAAGAGACCCAGTACTTC. Translating gives CAIRKTSEETQYF.

The V call is TRBV4-1, the J call TRBJ1-1, with 7 bases lining up with TRBD1. Germline assignment: CDR1 MGHRA and CDR2 YSYEKL. V lost 4 bases and J lost 2; bases outside the gene matches: 16. The CDR3 sequence is 18 residues long. The CDR3 DNA is TGCGCCAGCAGCCTGAAGTCCCGGGACAGCTGGGTTAACACTGAAGCTTTCTTT. It encodes CASSLKSRDSWVNTEAFF.

Here the CDR3 reads CASSPPEQGNQYF. The CDR3 nucleotides read TGCGCCAGCAGCCCACCCGAACAGGGGAATCAGTACTTC. The chain carries TRBV5-1 and TRBJ2-7, with 7 bases lining up with TRBD1. Germline V gene sequence: CDR1 SGHRS, CDR2 YFSETQ. The ends lost 4 bases at V and 10 bases at J; junction bases unmatched: 11. The CDR3 totals 13 residues.

The V gene is TRBV6-2 or TRBV6-3, the J gene TRBJ2-2, with D maybe TRBD1 (5 bases). V was trimmed by 5 bases and J by 4 bases, leaving 26 bases between them. CDR3 length: 19 amino acids. Germline V gives CDR1 MNHEY, CDR2 SVGEGT. CDR3 in amino acids: CASSLGFRGQRSSTGELFF. The CDR3 DNA follows: TGTGCCAGCAGTCTCGGATTTAGGGGCCAACGCTCTAGCACCGGGGAGCTGTTTTTT.

The chain employs TRBV2 and TRBJ2-7; D is unclear. Germline V lookup: CDR1 SNHLY, CDR2 FYNNEI. V was cut by 2 bases and J by 3 bases, with 5 bases left in between. The CDR3 runs to 12 residues. CDR3 coding DNA: TGTGCCAGCAGTGAATCTAGCTACGAGCAGTACTTC. It translates to CASSESSYEQYF. The full variable domain, its missing parts supplied by reference TRBV2 and TRBJ2-7, is EPEVTQTPSHQVTQMGQEVILRCVPISNHLYFYWYRQILGQKVEFLVSFYNNEISEKSEIFDDQFSVERPDGSNFTLKIRSTKLEDSAMYFCASSESSYEQYFGPGTRLTVT.

The chain carries TRBV3-1 (or the pseudogene TRBV3-2) and TRBJ2-1; TRBD2 matches at 8 bases. V was pared by 1 base and J by 9 bases, with 8 bases of the junction left unmatched. The germline gives CDR1 LGHDT, CDR2 YNNKEL (reference sequence). The CDR3 loop spans 15 amino acids. Here the CDR3 DNA reads TGTGCCAGCAGCCAAGGGAGCGGGAGTTTTAGTGAGCAGTTCTTC. This encodes CASSQGSGSFSEQFF.

V usage is TRBV19 and J usage is TRBJ1-5, with TRBD1 as a possible D gene (6 bases). Trimming took 5 bases from V and 4 from J, leaving 15 bases between them. The length of the CDR3 is 15 residues. Germline CDR1 LNHDA, CDR2 SQIVND (reference sequence). This CDR3 reads CASSPDRYSNQPQHF. The DNA of the CDR3 is TGTGCCAGTAGTCCCGACAGGTATTCTAATCAGCCCCAGCATTTT.

The chain joins TRBV5-1 to TRBJ1-2, with unresolved D. The ends were cut back, 6 bases at V and 4 bases at J, with 13 bases in the middle. CDR1 is SGHRS and CDR2 is YFSETQ in the germline V gene. This CDR3 has 13 residues. The CDR3, as DNA: TGCGCCAGCACCTCAACCGAGGGCTATGGCTACACCTTC. Protein: CASTSTEGYGYTF.

This clone was observed a single time. CDR3 sequence: CASSLVSGLRQETQYF. The CDR3, as DNA: TGTGCCAGCAGCTTAGTCTCAGGGCTTCGACAAGAGACCCAGTACTTC. The chain joins TRBV11-2 to TRBJ2-5, with TRBD1 as a possible D gene (5 bases). Germline CDR1 is SGHAT and CDR2 is FQNNGV. The CDR3 is 16 residues long. Trimming removed 1 base from V and 2 bases from J, with 14 bases in between.

The CDR3 DNA reads as TGTGCCAGCAGCTCTGCCGTCCATAGCGCTGGTGGCTACACCTTC. The encoded protein is CASSSAVHSAGGYTF. This sequence joins TRBV7-9 and TRBJ1-2; D not resolved. CDR3 size: 15 residues. With 4 bases removed from V and 7 bases from J, the gap between germline ends came to 19 bases. The V gene's germline CDR1 is SEHNR and CDR2 FQNEAQ (reference sequence).

The chain links TRBV5-1 to TRBJ2-3, with D possibly being TRBD1 (6 bases). Trimming shortened V by 6 bases and J by 0 bases, and 14 bases separated the two germline ends. Per the germline V gene, CDR1 is SGHRS and CDR2 is YFSETQ. The CDR3 contains 15 residues. The CDR3 coding sequence is TGCGCCAGCAACTCCGGGACACTAAGCACAGATACGCAGTATTTT. This encodes CASNSGTLSTDTQYF.

This clone was seen more than once but under ten times. Other nucleotide sequences from this sample produce the same CDR3. The chain links TRBV5-1 to TRBJ2-1; 9 bases are shared with TRBD1. In germline, CDR1 is SGHRS, CDR2 YFSETQ. The V segment lost 5 bases and the J segment 7 bases; nucleotides outside the gene matches: 7. The CDR3 runs to 14 residues. CDR3 amino acids: CASSPGQGFNEQFF. The CDR3 nucleotides are TGCGCCAGCAGTCCGGGACAGGGTTTTAATGAGCAGTTCTTC.

The chain combines TRBV28 with TRBJ1-6; D call uncertain. Germline V gene data show CDR1 as MDHEN and CDR2 as SYDVKM. The CDR3 is 14 residues long. Trimming left V 6 bases short and J 5 bases short, with 11 bases between. CDR3 loop: CASRLPRDNSPLHF. CDR3 DNA: TGTGCCAGCAGGCTCCCCCGGGATAATTCACCCCTCCACTTT.

This chain uses TRBV10-3 with TRBJ2-7; tentative D call: TRBD2 (5 bases). CDR1 is ENHRY and CDR2 is SYGVKD in the germline V gene. This CDR3 contains 13 residues. Trimming removed 5 bases at V and 1 base at J, with 9 bases between. The CDR3 loop is CAISQEGSYEQYF. Here the CDR3 DNA reads TGTGCCATCAGTCAAGAGGGATCCTACGAGCAGTACTTC.

V and J are TRBV19 and TRBJ2-5, with D possibly being TRBD1 (5 bases). Germline V gene data show CDR1 as LNHDA and CDR2 as SQIVND (reference sequence). The germline V and J ends were trimmed by 1 base and 2 bases, with 14 bases remaining between them. This CDR3 is built from 16 residues. CDR3 sequence (DNA): TGTGCCAGTAGTATAGGAGGAACAGGACCACAAGAGACCCAGTACTTC. Translation gives CASSIGGTGPQETQYF.

V is TRBV9 and J is TRBJ2-5; D is undetermined. V was cut by 0 bases and J by 4 bases, with 13 bases left in between. The V gene's germline CDR1 is SGDLS and CDR2 YYNGEE. The CDR3 totals 15 residues. The CDR3 loop is CASSVDPLGGETQYF. CDR3 bases: TGTGCCAGCAGCGTAGACCCCCTCGGTGGAGAGACCCAGTACTTC. Variable domain in full (rest from reference TRBV9 and TRBJ2-5): DSGVTQTPKHLITATGQRVTLRCSPRSGDLSVYWYQQSLDQGLQFLIQYYNGEERAKGNILERFSAQQFPDLHSELNLSSLELGDSALYFCASSVDPLGGETQYFGPGTRLLVL.

The chain links TRBV23-1 to TRBJ2-5; possibly TRBD2 for D (7 bases). TRBV23-1 is annotated as an ORF whose role is uncertain. This CDR3 is built from 15 residues. With 6 bases removed from V and 3 bases from J, the gap between germline ends came to 17 bases. The CDR3, as DNA: TGCGCCAGCAGACTCAACGAGGGGGGGAAAGAGACCCAGTACTTC. Its translation is CASRLNEGGKETQYF.

On this clone itself: Other DNA sequences of this sample code for an identical CDR3. This sequence joins TRBV2 and TRBJ2-2, with a possible D match to TRBD1 (5 bases). Trimming took off 4 bases at V and 1 base at J, with 7 bases between the two ends. Germline loops: CDR1 SNHLY, CDR2 FYNNEI. This CDR3 contains 14 residues. Written as DNA, the CDR3 is TGTGCCAGCAGTGTTAGGGGGAACACCGGGGAGCTGTTTTTT. Amino acid sequence: CASSVRGNTGELFF.

This clone was seen just once. The rearrangement joins TRBV27 to TRBJ1-2; TRBD1 matches at 9 bases. The CDR3 totals 13 residues. The germline V gene encodes CDR1 MNHEY and CDR2 SMNVEV (reference sequence). Unmatched junction bases numbered 3, after V lost 8 bases and J lost 2 bases. The CDR3 DNA sequence: TGTGCCAGCGGAGGACAGGGGAACTATGGCTACACCTTC. As protein: CASGGQGNYGYTF.

The chain links TRBV2 to TRBJ1-3; D call uncertain. The CDR3 has 13 amino acids. Trimming took off 6 bases at V and 0 bases at J, with 6 bases between the two ends. Germline CDR1 is SNHLY and CDR2 is FYNNEI. CDR3 DNA sequence: TGTGCCAGCAGCGCAGGCTCTGGAAACACCATATATTTT. It translates to CASSAGSGNTIYF. Full variable domain (missing parts from reference TRBV2 and TRBJ1-3): EPEVTQTPSHQVTQMGQEVILRCVPISNHLYFYWYRQILGQKVEFLVSFYNNEISEKSEIFDDQFSVERPDGSNFTLKIRSTKLEDSAMYFCASSAGSGNTIYFGEGSWLTVV.

V and J are TRBV6-5 and TRBJ2-3; TRBD2 agrees at 7 bases. The length of the CDR3 is 14 residues. V lost 6 bases, J lost 0 bases, and 3 bases stayed unmatched. Germline loops: CDR1 MNHEY, CDR2 SVGAGI. The CDR3 DNA reads TGTGCCAGCAGCGGGGGGTATAGCACAGATACGCAGTATTTT. It is translated as CASSGGYSTDTQYF.

V and J are TRBV6-5 and TRBJ1-3; TRBD1 agrees at 11 bases. V lost 2 bases to trimming and J lost 8 bases; unmatched junction nucleotides: 5. CDR1 MNHEY and CDR2 SVGAGI come from the germline V gene. The length of the CDR3 is 15 residues. The CDR3 protein is CASSYAGTGGDTIYF. CDR3 sequence (DNA): TGTGCCAGCAGTTACGCCGGGACAGGGGGGGACACCATATATTTT.

The gene calls are TRBV29-1 and TRBJ1-1, with unresolved D. Germline V gene lookup returns CDR1 SQVTM and CDR2 ANQGSEA. The CDR3 runs to 12 residues. Trimming left V 4 bases short and J 0 bases short, with 6 bases between. The CDR3 sequence: CSVVPMNTEAFF. The CDR3, as DNA: TGCAGCGTTGTCCCAATGAACACTGAAGCTTTCTTT.